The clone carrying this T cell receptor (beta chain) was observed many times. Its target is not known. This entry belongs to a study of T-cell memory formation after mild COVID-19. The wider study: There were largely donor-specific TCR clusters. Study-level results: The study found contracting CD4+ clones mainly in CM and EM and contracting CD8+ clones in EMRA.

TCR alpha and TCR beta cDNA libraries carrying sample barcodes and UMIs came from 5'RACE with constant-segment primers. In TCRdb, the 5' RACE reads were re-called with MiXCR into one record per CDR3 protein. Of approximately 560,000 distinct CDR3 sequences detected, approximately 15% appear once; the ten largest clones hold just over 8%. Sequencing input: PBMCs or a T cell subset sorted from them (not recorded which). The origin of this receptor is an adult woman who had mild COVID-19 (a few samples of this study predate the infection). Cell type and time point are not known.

The chain's CDR3 is CSAVGTGVTEAFF. The CDR3, as DNA: TGCAGTGCTGTCGGTACAGGGGTTACTGAAGCTTTCTTT. The V and J genes are TRBV20-1 and TRBJ1-1; 7 nucleotides agree with TRBD1. Trimming at V came to 5 bases and at J to 5 bases, leaving 8 bases not matched to a gene. The germline CDR1 and CDR2 sequences are DFQATT and SNEGSKA (reference sequence). This CDR3 contains 13 residues.